This T cell receptor beta chain derives from a study of regulatory T cells in long-lasting Graves disease. Study-level points and caveats: Persistent patients shared more public clonotypes (around 2,500) than newly diagnosed patients (966).

Researchers made TCR beta libraries by using iRepertoire HTBI primers and running Arm-PCR on CDR3 regions. TCRdb processed the multiplex PCR reads anew with MiXCR; each CDR3 protein has one entry. The sample lists hundreds of thousands of distinct CDR3 sequences, 15% to 20% occurring once. This clonotype was recorded at least ten times. Its antigen is as yet unknown. Trimming removed 6 bases from V and 11 bases from J, with 13 bases in between. CDR3 size: 12 residues. Time point specified: newly diagnosed GD, antithyroid drugs for less than 3 months. The TCR library was made from RNA that had been extracted from PBMCs in TRIzol. This same sample was also part of a study on T cells in Graves' hyperthyroidism and ophthalmopathy.

The chain uses TRBV12-3 or TRBV12-4 and TRBJ1-4; weak D call: TRBD1 (5 bases). This clonotype was sampled from a man between 18 and 29 years old with Graves disease. Sequencing was performed on peripheral blood mononuclear cells (PBMCs), taken at new diagnosis, from a patient treated with antithyroid drugs. The CDR3 DNA reads TGTGCCAGCAGCCTCGGGGACTTCAAACTGTTTTTT. It specifies CASSLGDFKLFF.